Below, 9 T cell receptor beta chains from the same sample are listed, as sequenced in a study of shared clonotypes between healthy human individuals. Only in-frame clones appear in the TCRdb table, and some are missing; sequencing was by immunoSEQ multiplex PCR. This table holds more than 450,000 clones, 75% to 85% found once. The sequenced sample was PBMCs. Receptors originate from a woman aged 35 to 49 in good health. Some clones in this sample may be carry-over from other donors' samples.

V and J are TRBV15 and TRBJ1-1; no clear D. The germline V gene encodes CDR1 LNHNV and CDR2 YYDKDF (reference sequence). Trimming removed 0 bases from V and 4 bases from J, with 6 bases in between. The CDR3 has 13 residues. CDR3 residues: CATSRDWVTEAFF. The CDR3 DNA reads TGTGCCACCAGCAGAGATTGGGTCACTGAAGCTTTCTTT.

This clone was seen many times. Other DNA sequences in the sample encode the same CDR3. The chain uses TRBV15 and TRBJ2-1; no reliable D call. CDR1 and CDR2 (germline): LNHNV, YYDKDF (reference sequence). The V end was cut by 0 bases, the J end by 8 bases, with 5 bases between. The CDR3 loop spans 12 amino acids. CDR3 DNA sequence: TGTGCCACCAGCAGAGATGAGGATGAGCAGTTCTTC. It codes for CATSRDEDEQFF.

The chain recombines TRBV19 with TRBJ1-1, with a possible D match to TRBD1 (6 bases). CDR1 is LNHDA and CDR2 is SQIVND in the germline V gene (reference sequence). CDR3 length equals 14 residues. Trimming took off 0 bases at V and 4 bases at J, with 9 bases between the two ends. CDR3 sequence: CASSIERGLTEAFF. The CDR3 nucleotides are TGTGCCAGTAGTATAGAACGGGGGCTCACTGAAGCTTTCTTT.

This clone was found many times. The chain is built from TRBV6-5 and TRBJ2-3; D ambiguous. Germline CDR1 reads MNHEY; CDR2 reads SVGAGI. This CDR3 has 14 residues. Trimming cost V 3 bases and J 3 bases, with 10 bases left between them. The CDR3 nucleotides read TGTGCCAGCAGTTATAACGCGCAAACAGATACGCAGTATTTT. It is translated as CASSYNAQTDTQYF.

This sequence joins TRBV5-4 and TRBJ2-1; the D gene is possibly TRBD1 (6 bases). CDR3 length: 15 amino acids. The germline V and J ends were trimmed by 0 bases and 8 bases, with 15 bases remaining between them. Germline V gene data show CDR1 as SGHNT and CDR2 as YYREEE (reference sequence). CDR3 sequence reads: CASSLGRGTLDEQFF. The CDR3, as DNA: TGTGCCAGCAGCTTGGGCAGGGGCACCTTGGATGAGCAGTTCTTC.

J is TRBJ2-1 and V is TRBV10-3; 9 bases align to TRBD2. V gave up 10 bases and J gave up 9 bases; unmatched junction bases: 13. Germline V CDR1 and CDR2: ENHRY, SYGVKD. The CDR3 totals 14 residues. CDR3 nucleotide sequence: TGTGCCACCTGGGGCGCGGGAGGGCCCACTGAGCAGTTCTTC. Encoded protein: CATWGAGGPTEQFF.

V is TRBV28 and J is TRBJ2-1, with 7 bases that match TRBD2. This CDR3 is built from 15 residues. The germline CDR1 and CDR2 sequences are MDHEN and SYDVKM. V dropped 1 base and J dropped 3; count of bases not matched to a gene: 3. The DNA of the CDR3 is TGTGCCAGCAGTTTATCGGGGGGTGGCTACAATGAGCAGTTCTTC. Translating it yields CASSLSGGGYNEQFF.

V and J are TRBV18 and TRBJ1-2, with 8 bases matching TRBD1. The length of the CDR3 is 16 residues. Losses at the gene ends were 5 bases for V and 3 bases for J; bases not matched to a gene: 11. Germline-derived CDR1 and CDR2 are KGHSH and LQKENI. CDR3 protein: CASSSFSPGGDYGYTF. In DNA form, the CDR3 reads TGTGCCAGCTCATCTTTCTCTCCAGGGGGCGACTATGGCTACACCTTC.

The chain is built from TRBV6-6 and TRBJ2-7; 9 nucleotides align to TRBD2. There are 16 residues in the CDR3. CDR1 and CDR2 from the germline V gene are MNHNY and SVGAGI (reference sequence). The J segment lost 0 bases and the V segment lost 4 bases, leaving 7 bases of the junction unmatched. Here the CDR3 reads CASSSAGGAPSYEQYF. CDR3 DNA sequence: TGTGCCAGCAGTTCCGCGGGGGGGGCGCCCTCCTACGAGCAGTACTTC.